This T cell receptor (beta chain) was identified during a study of shared clonotypes between healthy human individuals. The CDR3 spans 16 residues. Germline CDR1 SGHTA, CDR2 FQGNSA. V shed 3 bases and J shed 4 bases, with 17 bases lying between them. Sequenced by immunoSEQ multiplex PCR; TCRdb stores in-frame clones only, minus some. Altogether 630,000 or so clones are present, nearly 98% being singletons, with the ten largest covering approximately 0.3%. Naive CD8 cells, CD45RO-negative and positively selected for CCR7, excluded terminally differentiated effector memory CD45RA+ cells. For this clone: The target antigen is unknown.

Study-wide results and caveats: Incomplete sequencing of sorted subsets was indicated by rarefaction despite large depth.

V is TRBV7-2 and J is TRBJ2-3; TRBD2 is a possible D gene (5 bases). The TCR comes from a man younger than 45 in good health. Material for sequencing was naive CD8+ T cells sorted from blood. Here the CDR3 reads CASSFRGRLAPDTQYF. In nucleotides, the CDR3 is TGTGCCAGCAGCTTCCGAGGGCGGCTGGCCCCAGATACGCAGTATTTT.